This TCR beta chain derives from a study of blood T cell repertoires in COVID-19. Study background: Spain, Italy and the United States supplied samples that represented acute and convalescent COVID-19. In each case, the material was cDNA or gDNA derived from T cells, B-cell-depleted T cells, or PBMCs.

CDR3 length: 15 amino acids. V lost 5 bases and J lost 10; bases outside the gene matches: 8. Germline lookup yields CDR1 MGHDK and CDR2 SYGVNS. Under the authors' procedure: By means of reference gene primer amplification, nucleated cell counts were estimated. The protocol was immunoSEQ multiplex PCR, while the TCRdb copy is restricted to in-frame clones and leaves out a portion. The V and J calls and clone size were taken over from that table, and D and trimming were inferred from the DNA. The table lists roughly 120,000 clones, approximately 71% of them singletons, with 7.9% in the top ten. The origin of this receptor is a human donor in a cohort sampled during active COVID-19. The chain employs TRBV25-1 and TRBJ1-6; 10 nucleotides line up with TRBD1. The sequenced sample consisted of peripheral blood. The CDR3: CASSISGTGESPLHF. The DNA for the CDR3 is TGTGCCAGCAGTATCTCCGGGACAGGGGAATCACCCCTCCACTTT.